Presented here are 25 T cell receptor beta chains from one specimen sequenced in a study of cytomegalovirus exposure and HLA in healthy donors. Repertoires were generated with immunoSEQ multiplex PCR, while TCRdb's copy carries only in-frame clones and drops some. Of some 140,000 clones listed, 85% to 90% are singletons. What was sequenced was PBMCs. These receptors all stem from a young woman in good health and CMV-seropositive.

This sequence joins TRBV4-2 and TRBJ2-3; D is possibly TRBD1 (6 bases). The V end lost 4 bases, the J end lost 5 bases, and 16 bases lay between the germline ends. CDR1 and CDR2 (germline): LGHNA, YNFKEQ. CDR3 length: 15 amino acids. DNA of the CDR3: TGTGCCAGCAGCCCAGGTGGGGGCCAGGTAGATACGCAGTATTTT. This encodes CASSPGGGQVDTQYF.

The CDR3 here is CAREREGRTGELFF. The CDR3 nucleotides are TGTGCCAGGGAGCGGGAAGGGCGGACCGGGGAGCTGTTTTTT. This chain connects TRBV2 to TRBJ2-2, with 7 bases matching TRBD2. V trimming: 9 bases; J trimming: 5 bases; junction bases outside the gene matches: 9. The germline gives CDR1 SNHLY, CDR2 FYNNEI. The length of the CDR3 is 14 residues. Full variable domain (rest looked up from reference TRBV2 and TRBJ2-2): EPEVTQTPSHQVTQMGQEVILRCVPISNHLYFYWYRQILGQKVEFLVSFYNNEISEKSEIFDDQFSVERPDGSNFTLKIRSTKLEDSAMYFCAREREGRTGELFFGEGSRLTVL.

This chain links TRBV28 with TRBJ2-7, with 9 bases matching TRBD1. CDR3 length equals 15 residues. Trimming at V came to 5 bases and at J to 1 base, leaving 6 bases not matched to a gene. Germline CDR1 and CDR2: MDHEN and SYDVKM. CDR3 sequence: CASSGGTGWSYEQYF. CDR3 DNA: TGTGCCAGCAGTGGAGGGACAGGGTGGTCCTACGAGCAGTACTTC.

This sequence joins TRBV2 and TRBJ1-2, with D tentatively TRBD1 (6 bases). The CDR3 has 15 residues. V was shortened by 6 bases and J by 6 bases, with 20 bases between the two germline ends. Germline V gene data show CDR1 as SNHLY and CDR2 as FYNNEI. In DNA, the CDR3 is TGTGCCAGCAGCGGACCAGGACAGTTGAGGGATGGCTACACCTTC. Its protein product is CASSGPGQLRDGYTF. The full variable domain, completed using reference TRBV2 and TRBJ1-2, is EPEVTQTPSHQVTQMGQEVILRCVPISNHLYFYWYRQILGQKVEFLVSFYNNEISEKSEIFDDQFSVERPDGSNFTLKIRSTKLEDSAMYFCASSGPGQLRDGYTFGSGTRLTVV.

The gene calls are TRBV5-4 and TRBJ2-5; tentative D call: TRBD1 (6 bases). V was pared by 4 bases and J by 1 base, with 11 bases between. Germline CDR1 SGHNT, CDR2 YYREEE (reference sequence). This CDR3 is 14 amino acids long. This chain's CDR3 is CASSPGTSQETQYF. The CDR3 nucleotides read TGTGCCAGCAGCCCGGGGACAAGCCAAGAGACCCAGTACTTC. The full variable domain, rest sourced from reference TRBV5-4 and TRBJ2-5, is ETGVTQSPTHLIKTRGQQVTLRCSSQSGHNTVSWYQQALGQGPQFIFQYYREEENGRGNFPPRFSGLQFPNYSSELNVNALELDDSALYLCASSPGTSQETQYFGPGTRLLVL.

The rearrangement joins TRBV28 to TRBJ2-1, with D unresolved. Germline loops: CDR1 MDHEN, CDR2 SYDVKM. The CDR3 spans 11 residues. V shed 4 bases and J shed 9 bases, with 7 bases lying between them. The DNA of the CDR3 is TGTGCCAGCAGTTCATTCAGTGAGCAGTTCTTC. Translation: CASSSFSEQFF.

This chain links TRBV7-9 with TRBJ2-7, with TRBD2 matching 12 bases. V shed 4 bases, J shed 7 bases, and the junction held 5 bases outside the gene matches. Per the germline V gene, CDR1 is SEHNR and CDR2 is FQNEAQ (reference sequence). The CDR3 runs to 14 residues. The CDR3 reads CASSSLAGGGEQYF. CDR3 bases: TGTGCCAGCAGCTCGCTAGCGGGAGGGGGAGAGCAGTACTTC.

This clone was counted once. The chain is built from TRBV6-5 and TRBJ1-1, with D possibly TRBD1 on 5 matching bases. Between the trimmed V and J ends, which lost 4 bases and 3 bases, there was a span of 12 bases. Germline V gene sequence: CDR1 MNHEY, CDR2 SVGAGI. CDR3 length: 14 residues. The CDR3 region is CASSSPRGDTEAFF. Here the CDR3 DNA reads TGTGCCAGCAGTTCCCCACGGGGGGACACTGAAGCTTTCTTT.

This chain links TRBV6-6 with TRBJ1-1; TRBD1 aligns across 9 bases. This CDR3 comprises 15 residues. Germline CDR1 and CDR2: MNHNY and SVGAGI (reference sequence). Losses at the gene ends were 6 bases for V and 3 bases for J; bases not matched to a gene: 8. CDR3 bases: TGTGCCAGCAGCCACGCCGGGACAGGGCACACTGAAGCTTTCTTT. Its protein product is CASSHAGTGHTEAFF.

Only one count was recorded for this clone. V is TRBV6-1 and J is TRBJ2-7; D gene ambiguous. Germline assignment: CDR1 MNHNS and CDR2 SASEGT. Trimming removed 6 bases from V and 2 bases from J, with 14 bases in between. This CDR3 spans 14 amino acids. The CDR3 DNA follows: TGTGCCAGCAGACTGACACTGAGTACCTACGAGCAGTACTTC. The encoded protein is CASRLTLSTYEQYF.

The chain combines TRBV7-9 with TRBJ1-3; 7 bases fit TRBD1. J gave up 0 bases and V 5 bases, and 4 bases lay outside the gene matches. The CDR3 is made up of 15 amino acids. CDR1 is SEHNR and CDR2 is FQNEAQ in the germline V gene (reference sequence). The chain's CDR3 is CASSADRASGNTIYF. As DNA, the CDR3 is TGTGCCAGCAGCGCCGACAGGGCCTCTGGAAACACCATATATTTT.

The V call is TRBV5-1, the J call TRBJ2-1, with 8 bases aligning to TRBD2. The J segment lost 2 bases and the V segment lost 0 bases, leaving 4 bases of the junction unmatched. This CDR3 contains 16 residues. Germline V lookup: CDR1 SGHRS, CDR2 YFSETQ. CDR3 sequence (DNA): TGCGCCAGCAGCTTGGTCGTAGCGGGACCCTACAATGAGCAGTTCTTC. The encoded protein is CASSLVVAGPYNEQFF.

The chain's CDR3 is CASSGEGAGEAFF. The CDR3 region has the DNA TGTGCCAGCAGTGGTGAAGGGGCAGGAGAAGCTTTCTTT. The chain carries TRBV2 and TRBJ1-1, with D maybe TRBD1 (5 bases). CDR3 length equals 13 residues. Germline V gene data show CDR1 as SNHLY and CDR2 as FYNNEI. Trimming shortened V by 4 bases and J by 8 bases, and 14 bases separated the two germline ends.

V gene TRBV10-2 combines with J gene TRBJ2-6; TRBD1 is a possible D gene (6 bases). This CDR3 is 17 amino acids long. The germline V and J ends were trimmed by 10 bases and 0 bases, with 19 bases remaining between them. Germline lookup yields CDR1 WSHSY and CDR2 SAAADI. The CDR3 spells CAIQQGRLASGANVLTF. For the CDR3, the DNA is TGCGCCATTCAACAGGGTAGGCTCGCCTCTGGGGCCAACGTCCTGACTTTC.

The chain uses TRBV6-1 and TRBJ2-6; D not certain. The ends were cut back, 10 bases at V and 0 bases at J, with 4 bases in the middle. CDR3 size: 12 residues. CDR1 MNHNS and CDR2 SASEGT come from the germline V gene. In DNA form, the CDR3 reads TGTGCCACCAACTCTGGGGCCAACGTCCTGACTTTC. Translation gives CATNSGANVLTF.

The gene calls are TRBV9 and TRBJ2-1; 11 positions agree with TRBD2. This CDR3 region has 18 residues. Trimming at V came to 3 bases and at J to 8 bases, leaving 16 bases not matched to a gene. From germline, CDR1 is SGDLS and CDR2 YYNGEE. The CDR3 bases are TGTGCCAGCAGCGCCTCGACTAGCGGGGAGTACTCTCGAGATGAGCAGTTCTTC. Translating gives CASSASTSGEYSRDEQFF.

This sequence joins TRBV19 and TRBJ2-2; maybe TRBD1 (6 bases). Per the germline V gene, CDR1 is LNHDA and CDR2 is SQIVND (reference sequence). Trimming pared 1 base from V and 1 base from J, leaving 7 bases between. The CDR3 consists of 15 residues. For the CDR3, the DNA is TGTGCCAGTAGTATAGGAGGGGGGAACACCGGGGAGCTGTTTTTT. Protein sequence: CASSIGGGNTGELFF.

This chain uses TRBV4-1 with TRBJ1-1, with D maybe TRBD1 (5 bases). CDR1 and CDR2 from the germline V gene are MGHRA and YSYEKL. The CDR3 totals 17 residues. Trimming removed 0 bases from V and 2 bases from J, with 16 bases in between. This CDR3 is CASSQDQGRRKNTEAFF. DNA for the CDR3: TGCGCCAGCAGCCAAGATCAGGGCAGGAGAAAAAACACTGAAGCTTTCTTT.

The chain combines TRBV7-2 with TRBJ2-2; 7 positions match TRBD2. Germline values: CDR1 SGHTA, CDR2 FQGNSA. The V segment lost 4 bases and the J segment 1 base; nucleotides outside the gene matches: 3. This CDR3 spans 15 amino acids. The CDR3 sequence is CASSSLAGNTGELFF. Here the CDR3 DNA reads TGTGCCAGCAGCTCCTTAGCGGGGAACACCGGGGAGCTGTTTTTT. The full variable domain, in which reference TRBV7-2 and TRBJ2-2 provide the parts outside the CDR3, is GAGVSQSPSNKVTEKGKDVELRCDPISGHTALYWYRQSLGQGLEFLIYFQGNSAPDKSGLPSDRFSAERTGGSVSTLTIQRTQQEDSAVYLCASSSLAGNTGELFFGEGSRLTVL.

The CDR3 sequence: CASMEDGNTIYF. The CDR3 bases are TGTGCCAGCATGGAGGACGGAAACACCATATATTTT. The chain employs TRBV2 and TRBJ1-3; D is uncertain. V was clipped by 7 bases and J by 4 bases, with 8 bases between them. CDR3 length: 12 amino acids. The germline gives CDR1 SNHLY, CDR2 FYNNEI.

The V gene is TRBV2, the J gene TRBJ2-4; D is unresolved. The CDR3 contains 14 residues. Germline V gives CDR1 SNHLY, CDR2 FYNNEI. Trimming pared 3 bases from V and 0 bases from J, leaving 6 bases between. The chain's CDR3 is CASSDAAAKNIQYF. DNA of the CDR3: TGTGCCAGCAGTGATGCGGCAGCCAAAAACATTCAGTACTTC.

A single count supports this clone. The gene calls are TRBV5-1 and TRBJ2-2; 11 bases match TRBD2. This CDR3 is 17 amino acids long. The J segment lost 0 bases and the V segment lost 2 bases, leaving 3 bases of the junction unmatched. Germline loops: CDR1 SGHRS, CDR2 YFSETQ. CDR3 residues: CASSFTSGRSNTGELFF. As DNA, the CDR3 is TGCGCCAGCAGCTTTACTAGCGGGAGATCGAACACCGGGGAGCTGTTTTTT.

This clone came up a few times. This chain joins TRBV28 and TRBJ1-5; no firm D call. Germline V gene data show CDR1 as MDHEN and CDR2 as SYDVKM. The CDR3 runs to 15 residues. V lost 3 bases and J lost 0, with 9 bases in between. The CDR3: CASSFGSLSNQPQHF. DNA for the CDR3: TGTGCCAGCAGTTTCGGTAGCCTTAGCAATCAGCCCCAGCATTTT.

The chain recombines TRBV7-2 with TRBJ2-2; TRBD1 might be the D (6 bases). The CDR3 length is 15 residues. Trimming stripped 2 bases from V and 6 bases from J, with 13 bases between. Looked up from germline, CDR1 is SGHTA and CDR2 is FQGNSA. The CDR3 here is CASSLRPWGPGELFF. CDR3 DNA: TGTGCCAGCAGCTTACGCCCGTGGGGGCCCGGGGAGCTGTTTTTT.

This clone showed up just a few times. The rearrangement links TRBV18 to TRBJ1-2; 10 bases map to TRBD1. The CDR3 length is 12 residues. Germline V lookup: CDR1 KGHSH, CDR2 LQKENI. V trimming: 6 bases; J trimming: 9 bases; junction bases outside the gene matches: 4. The CDR3 DNA sequence: TGTGCCAGCTCGTCGGGACAGGGGAGCTACACCTTC. Amino acids: CASSSGQGSYTF. Complete variable domain (other parts from reference TRBV18 and TRBJ1-2): NAGVMQNPRHLVRRRGQEARLRCSPMKGHSHVYWYRQLPEEGLKFMVYLQKENIIDESGMPKERFSAEFPKEGPSILRIQQVVRGDSAAYFCASSSGQGSYTFGSGTRLTVV.